This TCR beta chain was identified in a study of cytomegalovirus exposure and HLA in healthy donors. Study findings and constraints: A later analysis linked a missense variant in DCLRE1C to the trimming of TCR beta V and J genes.

A remark on this clone: Antigen unknown.

The study ran its PCR with 60 Vbeta and 13 Jbeta primers. The data were produced by immunoSEQ multiplex PCR, yet TCRdb's version contains in-frame clones alone and is incomplete. This sample carries more than 95,000 clones, around 80% of them seen once, and the ten largest clones take over 2%. Trimming took 1 base from V and 2 from J, leaving 9 bases between them. Germline values: CDR1 MNHNY, CDR2 SVGAGI (reference sequence). This CDR3 has 14 residues. The origin of this receptor is a man aged 25 to 40 in good health and CMV-seronegative. This chain links TRBV6-6 with TRBJ2-7; D may be TRBD1 (6 bases). The sequenced sample consisted of PBMCs. The CDR3 region has the DNA TGTGCCAGCAGTTACTTCCCAGGGGCCTACGAGCAGTACTTC. Protein: CASSYFPGAYEQYF.